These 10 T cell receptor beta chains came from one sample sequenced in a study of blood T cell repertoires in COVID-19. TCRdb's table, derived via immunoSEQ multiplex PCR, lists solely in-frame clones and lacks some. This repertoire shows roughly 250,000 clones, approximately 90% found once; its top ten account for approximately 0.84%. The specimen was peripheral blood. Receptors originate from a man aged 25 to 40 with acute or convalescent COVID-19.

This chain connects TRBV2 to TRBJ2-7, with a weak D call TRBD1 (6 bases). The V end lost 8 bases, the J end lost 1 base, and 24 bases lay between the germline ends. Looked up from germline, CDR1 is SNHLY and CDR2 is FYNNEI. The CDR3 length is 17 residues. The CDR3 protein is CASCTTVGHLVSYEQYF. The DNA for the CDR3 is TGTGCCAGCTGTACTACAGTGGGACATCTTGTTTCCTACGAGCAGTACTTC.

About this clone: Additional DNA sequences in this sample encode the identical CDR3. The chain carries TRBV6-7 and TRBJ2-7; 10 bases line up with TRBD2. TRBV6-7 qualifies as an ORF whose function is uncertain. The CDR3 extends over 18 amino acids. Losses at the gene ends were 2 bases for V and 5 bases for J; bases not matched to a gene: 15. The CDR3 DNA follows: TGTGCCAGCAGTTACCCTAGCGGGGGAGGTGTCAGGTTAGACGAGCAGTACTTC. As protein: CASSYPSGGGVRLDEQYF.

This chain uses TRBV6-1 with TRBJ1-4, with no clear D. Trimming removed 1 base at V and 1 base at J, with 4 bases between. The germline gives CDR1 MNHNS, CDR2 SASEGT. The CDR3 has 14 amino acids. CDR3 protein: CASSEDLTNEKLFF. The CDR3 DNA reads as TGTGCCAGCAGTGAAGATCTAACTAATGAAAAACTGTTTTTT.

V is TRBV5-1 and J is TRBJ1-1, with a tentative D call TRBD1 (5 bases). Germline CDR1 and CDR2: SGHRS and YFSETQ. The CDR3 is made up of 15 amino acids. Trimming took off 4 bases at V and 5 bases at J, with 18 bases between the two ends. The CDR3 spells CASSGTSIWGTEAFF. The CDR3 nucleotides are TGCGCCAGCAGCGGGACTAGTATTTGGGGGACTGAAGCTTTCTTT.

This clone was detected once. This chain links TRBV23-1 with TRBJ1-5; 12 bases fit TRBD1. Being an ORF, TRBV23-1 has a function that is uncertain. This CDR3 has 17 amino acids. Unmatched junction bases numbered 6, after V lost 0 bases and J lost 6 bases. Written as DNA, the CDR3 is TGCGCCAGCAGTCAATCGTTCTGGGACAGGGGGCTTCAGCCCCAGCATTTT. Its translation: CASSQSFWDRGLQPQHF.

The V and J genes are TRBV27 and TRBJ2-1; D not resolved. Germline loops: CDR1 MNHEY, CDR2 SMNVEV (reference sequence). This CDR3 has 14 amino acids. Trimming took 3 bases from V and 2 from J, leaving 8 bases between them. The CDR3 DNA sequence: TGTGCCAGCAGTTTTACATTCACCTACAATGAGCAGTTCTTC. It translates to CASSFTFTYNEQFF.

CDR3 protein: CASSVLVRDGYTF. The DNA of the CDR3 is TGTGCCAGCAGCGTCCTGGTACGGGATGGCTACACCTTC. The chain employs TRBV12-3 or TRBV12-4 and TRBJ1-2; D is unclear. With 6 bases removed from V and 6 bases from J, the gap between germline ends came to 14 bases. The CDR3 contains 13 residues.

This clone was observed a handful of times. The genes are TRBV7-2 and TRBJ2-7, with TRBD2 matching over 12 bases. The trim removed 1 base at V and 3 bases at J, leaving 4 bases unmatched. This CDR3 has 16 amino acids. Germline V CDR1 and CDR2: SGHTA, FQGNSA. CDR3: CASSLVTSGGYYEQYF. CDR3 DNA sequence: TGTGCCAGCAGCTTAGTTACTAGCGGGGGGTACTACGAGCAGTACTTC.

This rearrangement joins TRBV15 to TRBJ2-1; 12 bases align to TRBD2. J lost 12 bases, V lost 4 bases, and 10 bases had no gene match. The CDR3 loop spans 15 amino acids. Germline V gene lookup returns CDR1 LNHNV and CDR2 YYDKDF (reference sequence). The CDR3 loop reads CATSIWTSGAWGQFF. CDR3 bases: TGTGCCACCAGCATTTGGACTAGCGGGGCATGGGGGCAGTTCTTC. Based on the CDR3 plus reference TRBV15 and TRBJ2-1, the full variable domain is DAMVIQNPRYQVTQFGKPVTLSCSQTLNHNVMYWYQQKSSQAPKLLFHYYDKDFNNEADTPDNFQSRRPNTSFCFLDIRSPGLGDTAMYLCATSIWTSGAWGQFFGPGTRLTVL.

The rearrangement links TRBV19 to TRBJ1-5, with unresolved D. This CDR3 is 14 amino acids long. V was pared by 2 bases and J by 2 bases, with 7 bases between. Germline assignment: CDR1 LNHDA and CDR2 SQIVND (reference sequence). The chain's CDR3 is CASSINPGNQPQHF. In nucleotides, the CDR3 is TGTGCCAGTAGTATAAATCCGGGCAATCAGCCCCAGCATTTT.